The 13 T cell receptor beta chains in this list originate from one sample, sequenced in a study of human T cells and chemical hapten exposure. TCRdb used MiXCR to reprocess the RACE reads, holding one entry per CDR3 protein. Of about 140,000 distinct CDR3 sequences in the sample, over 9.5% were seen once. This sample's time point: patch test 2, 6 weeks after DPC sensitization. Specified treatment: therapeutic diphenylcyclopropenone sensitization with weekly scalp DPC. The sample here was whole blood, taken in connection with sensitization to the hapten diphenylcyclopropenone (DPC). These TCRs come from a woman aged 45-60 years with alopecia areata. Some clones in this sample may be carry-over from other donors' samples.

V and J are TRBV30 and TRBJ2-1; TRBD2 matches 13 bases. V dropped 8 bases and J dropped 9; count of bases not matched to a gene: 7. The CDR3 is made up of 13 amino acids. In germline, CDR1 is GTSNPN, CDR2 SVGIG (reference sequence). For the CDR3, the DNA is TGTGCCACCCCCCGGACTAGCGGGAGTGAGCAGTTCTTC. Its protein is CATPRTSGSEQFF.

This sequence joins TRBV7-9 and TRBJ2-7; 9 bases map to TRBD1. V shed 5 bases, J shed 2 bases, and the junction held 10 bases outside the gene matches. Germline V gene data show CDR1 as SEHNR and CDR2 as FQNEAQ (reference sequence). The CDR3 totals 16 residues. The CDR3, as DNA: TGTGCCAGCAGCGCGTCCCTGGGACAGGGCGCCTACGAGCAGTACTTC. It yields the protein CASSASLGQGAYEQYF.

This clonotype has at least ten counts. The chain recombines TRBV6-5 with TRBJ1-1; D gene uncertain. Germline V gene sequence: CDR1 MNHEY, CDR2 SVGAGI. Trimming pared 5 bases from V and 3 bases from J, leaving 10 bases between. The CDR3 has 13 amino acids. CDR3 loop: CASSAKRDTEAFF. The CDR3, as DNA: TGTGCCAGCAGTGCAAAGAGGGACACTGAAGCTTTCTTT.

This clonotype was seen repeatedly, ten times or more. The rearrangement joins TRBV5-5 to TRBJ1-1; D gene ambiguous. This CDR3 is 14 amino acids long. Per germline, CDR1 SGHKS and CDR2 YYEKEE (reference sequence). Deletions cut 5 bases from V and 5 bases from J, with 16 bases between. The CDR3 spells CASRLVGDQTEAFF. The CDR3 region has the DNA TGTGCCAGCAGACTGGTCGGGGATCAAACTGAAGCTTTCTTT.

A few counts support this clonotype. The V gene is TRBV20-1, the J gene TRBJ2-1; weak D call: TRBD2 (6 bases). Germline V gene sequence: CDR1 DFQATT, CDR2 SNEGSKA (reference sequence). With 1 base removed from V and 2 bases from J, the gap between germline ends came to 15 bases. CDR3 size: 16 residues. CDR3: CSARVPGGMTYNEQFF. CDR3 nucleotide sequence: TGCAGTGCTAGAGTACCGGGCGGGATGACCTACAATGAGCAGTTCTTC.

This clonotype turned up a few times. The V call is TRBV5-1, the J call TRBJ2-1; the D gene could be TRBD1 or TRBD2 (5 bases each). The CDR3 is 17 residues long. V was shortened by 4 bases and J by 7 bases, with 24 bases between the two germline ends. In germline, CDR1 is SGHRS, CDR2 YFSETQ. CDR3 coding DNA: TGCGCCAGCAGCCCCCGGGACGCAGCGCGATATTCGAATGAGCAGTTCTTC. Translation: CASSPRDAARYSNEQFF. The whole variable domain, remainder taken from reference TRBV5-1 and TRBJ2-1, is KAGVTQTPRYLIKTRGQQVTLSCSPISGHRSVSWYQQTPGQGLQFLFEYFSETQRNKGNFPGRFSGRQFSNSRSEMNVSTLELGDSALYLCASSPRDAARYSNEQFFGPGTRLTVL.

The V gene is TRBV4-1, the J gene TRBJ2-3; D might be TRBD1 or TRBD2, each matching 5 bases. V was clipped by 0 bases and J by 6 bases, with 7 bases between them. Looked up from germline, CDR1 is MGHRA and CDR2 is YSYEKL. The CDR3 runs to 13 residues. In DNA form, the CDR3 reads TGCGCCAGCAGCCAAGATTGGGGGGATACGCAGTATTTT. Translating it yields CASSQDWGDTQYF.

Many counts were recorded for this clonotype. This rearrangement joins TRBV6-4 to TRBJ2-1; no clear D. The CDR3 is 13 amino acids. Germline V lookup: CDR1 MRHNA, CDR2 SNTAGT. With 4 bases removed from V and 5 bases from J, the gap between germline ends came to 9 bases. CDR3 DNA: TGTGCCAGCAGTGTCCTGGCGCACAATGAGCAGTTCTTC. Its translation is CASSVLAHNEQFF.

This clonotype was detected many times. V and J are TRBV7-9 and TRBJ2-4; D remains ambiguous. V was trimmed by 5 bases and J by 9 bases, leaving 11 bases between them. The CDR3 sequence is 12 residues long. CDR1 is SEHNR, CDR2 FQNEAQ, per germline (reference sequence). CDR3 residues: CASSPGLGIQYF. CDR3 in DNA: TGTGCCAGCAGCCCCGGGCTAGGCATTCAGTACTTC. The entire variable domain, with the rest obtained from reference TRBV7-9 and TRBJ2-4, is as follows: DTGVSQNPRHKITKRGQNVTFRCDPISEHNRLYWYRQTLGQGPEFLTYFQNEAQLEKSRLLSDRFSAERPKGSFSTLEIQRTEQGDSAMYLCASSPGLGIQYFGAGTRLSVL.

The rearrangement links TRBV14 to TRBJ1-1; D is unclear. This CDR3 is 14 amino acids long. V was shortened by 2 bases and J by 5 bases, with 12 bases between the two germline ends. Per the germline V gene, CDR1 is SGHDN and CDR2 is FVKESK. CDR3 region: CASSQLSTRTEAFF. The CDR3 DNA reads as TGTGCCAGCAGCCAACTGTCAACGCGGACTGAAGCTTTCTTT. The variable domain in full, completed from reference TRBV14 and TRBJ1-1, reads EAGVTQFPSHSVIEKGQTVTLRCDPISGHDNLYWYRRVMGKEIKFLLHFVKESKQDESGMPNNRFLAERTGGTYSTLKVQPAELEDSGVYFCASSQLSTRTEAFFGQGTRLTVV.

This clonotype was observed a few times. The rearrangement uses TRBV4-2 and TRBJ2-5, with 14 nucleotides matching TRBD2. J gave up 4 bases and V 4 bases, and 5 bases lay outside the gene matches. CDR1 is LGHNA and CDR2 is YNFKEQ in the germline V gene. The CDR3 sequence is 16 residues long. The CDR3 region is CASSPEGLAGVETQYF. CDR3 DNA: TGTGCCAGCAGCCCAGAGGGACTAGCGGGAGTAGAGACCCAGTACTTC.

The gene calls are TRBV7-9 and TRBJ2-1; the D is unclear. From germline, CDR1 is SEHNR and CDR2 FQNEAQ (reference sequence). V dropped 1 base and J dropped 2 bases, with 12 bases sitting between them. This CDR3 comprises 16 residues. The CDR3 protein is CASSLVTEPPYNEQFF. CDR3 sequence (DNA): TGTGCCAGCAGCTTAGTTACCGAGCCCCCCTACAATGAGCAGTTCTTC.

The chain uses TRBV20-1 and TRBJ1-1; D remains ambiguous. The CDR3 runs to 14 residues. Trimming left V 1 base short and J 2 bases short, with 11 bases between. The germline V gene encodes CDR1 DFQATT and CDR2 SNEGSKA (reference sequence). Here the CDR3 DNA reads TGCAGTGCTAGAGTAATGGCGGGTAACACTGAAGCTTTCTTT. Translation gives CSARVMAGNTEAFF.